The source of this T cell receptor (beta chain) is a study of patients and donors after allogeneic stem cell transplantation (dated by TCRdb to 2018 to 2021). A word on this clonotype: Its antigen is currently not known. No base-level quality is on record; no much larger clone is a single base apart.

Receptor amplification or capture employed RT-PCR. Reads for this sample came from a NextSeq 550. TCRdb took the public reads, trimmed them with fastp at Q25, ran MiXCR for clone calling and kept in-frame beta chains. Duplicate CDR3 protein sequences are folded into a single record with the most common DNA and genes. The sample table holds hundreds of thousands of distinct CDR3 sequences, of which 16% were seen once. The ten largest clones add up to less than 9.5% of the sample. This TCR derives from a human donor who was either an allogeneic HSCT recipient or a stem cell or donor lymphocyte infusion donor (not recorded which). It is not recorded whose cells these are; they may come from a transplant donor. Source material: blood, either unsorted or a sorted T cell fraction (not recorded which).

The nucleotide sequence reads as follows: TGTGCCAGCAGCTTGGTACAGGGGAGGGACTATGGCTACACCTTC. Translated, this is CASSLVQGRDYGYTF. The chain uses TRBV5-6 and TRBJ1-2, with 7 bases matching TRBD1. V has 0 bases trimmed and J has 3 bases trimmed; junction bases matching no gene number 5. CDR1 and CDR2, per the germline V gene, are SGHDT and YYEEEE. Counted from cysteine to phenylalanine, this CDR3 has 15 amino acids. CDR3 DNA only is kept here, 45 bases in frame from base 1.